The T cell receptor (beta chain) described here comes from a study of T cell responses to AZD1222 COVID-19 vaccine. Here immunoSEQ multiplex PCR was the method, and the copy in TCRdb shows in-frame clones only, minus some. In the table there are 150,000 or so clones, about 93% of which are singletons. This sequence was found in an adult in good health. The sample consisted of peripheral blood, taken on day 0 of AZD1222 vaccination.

CDR3 loop: CASSPRDQRSTDTQYF. The CDR3 coding sequence is TGTGCCAGCAGCCCCCGGGACCAACGTTCGACAGATACGCAGTATTTT. V is TRBV9 and J is TRBJ2-3, with D perhaps matching TRBD1 or TRBD2 (5 bases each). This CDR3 comprises 16 residues. Germline V CDR1 and CDR2: SGDLS, YYNGEE. Deletions cut 4 bases from V and 3 bases from J, with 18 bases between. The whole variable domain, remainder taken from reference TRBV9 and TRBJ2-3, is DSGVTQTPKHLITATGQRVTLRCSPRSGDLSVYWYQQSLDQGLQFLIQYYNGEERAKGNILERFSAQQFPDLHSELNLSSLELGDSALYFCASSPRDQRSTDTQYFGPGTRLTVL.